This T cell receptor (beta chain) was sequenced during a study of blood T cell repertoires in COVID-19. TCRdb's table, derived via immunoSEQ multiplex PCR, lists solely in-frame clones and lacks some. The sample contains approximately 180,000 clones, 88% of which appear only once. Sequencing was carried out using peripheral blood. This receptor was obtained from a man aged 40-55 years with active or convalescent COVID-19.

CDR3: CASSPYSSRSYNEQFF. DNA of the CDR3: TGTGCCAGCAGCCCCTACAGCAGCCGATCCTACAATGAGCAGTTCTTC. The chain recombines TRBV28 with TRBJ2-1; D remains ambiguous. Germline V gene data show CDR1 as MDHEN and CDR2 as SYDVKM. V gave up 6 bases and J gave up 1 base, with 16 bases separating them. This CDR3 contains 16 residues.